This TCR beta chain was identified during a study of shared clonotypes between healthy human individuals. Study-level results: Exclusively blood specimens were collected; tissue repertoires likely differ. The genetic and exposure-history diversity represented was limited by few donors.

It was at deep level that the assay was run. The assay was immunoSEQ multiplex PCR, and TCRdb's table has in-frame clones only and misses some. Altogether around 2.1 million clones are present, roughly 91% being singletons, with the ten largest covering approximately 1.7%. About this clone itself: Its target is unknown.

This CDR3 contains 14 residues. V was cut by 3 bases and J by 1 base, with 10 bases left in between. Germline CDR1 SGHDT, CDR2 YYEEEE. Selected positively for CCR7 and CD45RO-negative, naive CD8 cells excluded terminally differentiated effector memory CD45RA+ cells. V gene TRBV5-6 combines with J gene TRBJ2-5; D is possibly TRBD1 or TRBD2 (5 bases each). The sequence was collected from a man aged 18 to 35 in good health. Some clones in this sample may be carry-over from other donors' samples. Sequencing used naive CD8+ T cells from PBMCs. The CDR3 nucleotides read TGTGCCAGCAGCTGGGGGACCGGCCAAGAGACCCAGTACTTC. As protein: CASSWGTGQETQYF.